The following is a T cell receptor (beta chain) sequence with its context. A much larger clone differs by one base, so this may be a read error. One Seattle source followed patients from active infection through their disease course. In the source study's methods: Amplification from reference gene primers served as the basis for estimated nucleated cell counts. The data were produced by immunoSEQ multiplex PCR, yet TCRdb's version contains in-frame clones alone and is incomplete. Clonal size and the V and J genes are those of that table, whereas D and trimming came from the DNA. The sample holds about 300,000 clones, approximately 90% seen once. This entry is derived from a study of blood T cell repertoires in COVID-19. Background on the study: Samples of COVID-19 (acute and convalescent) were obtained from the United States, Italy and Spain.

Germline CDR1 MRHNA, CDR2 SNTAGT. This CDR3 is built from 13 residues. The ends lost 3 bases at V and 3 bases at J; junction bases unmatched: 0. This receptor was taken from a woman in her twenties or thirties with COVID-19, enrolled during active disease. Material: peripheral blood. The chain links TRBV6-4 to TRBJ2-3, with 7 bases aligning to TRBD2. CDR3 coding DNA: TGTGCCAGCAGTGAGCGGGAGACAGATACGCAGTATTTT. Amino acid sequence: CASSERETDTQYF.